This TCR beta chain derives from a study of metastatic and nonmetastatic thyroid tumors. Overall study context: Repertoires from malignant and benign thyroid patients were compared across blood and tumor or nodule tissue. Notes on the study in general: Reported TCR beta diversity, measured in blood and tumor, was significantly higher for malignant thyroid tumors than for benign nodules.

The CDR3 has 15 amino acids. CDR1 LGHDT and CDR2 YNNKEL come from the germline V gene (reference sequence). After removal of 3 bases from V and 6 bases from J, the junction contained 6 bases not matched to a gene. Treatment of any kind had been given to no patient before thyroid surgery. As handled by the study authors: Using the CDR3 differences seen across clinicopathological groups, the authors built a distant-metastasis classifier for papillary thyroid cancer, which was meant to discriminate distant-metastatic patients. TCRdb reprocessed the PCR reads via MiXCR. V and J calls and clone size were set by TCRdb, not the authors. Of more than 50,000 clones in the sample, roughly 20% were seen once. This clone came up many times. Its antigen is still unknown.

This sequence originates from a female donor with papillary thyroid cancer or a benign thyroid nodule (not recorded which). Some clones in this sample may be carry-over from other donors' samples. This chain uses TRBV3-1 with TRBJ2-7, with TRBD2 matching 12 bases. Sequenced material: blood. CDR3 protein: CASSQPGLAGFEQYF. The CDR3, as DNA: TGTGCCAGCAGCCAGCCGGGACTAGCGGGCTTCGAGCAGTACTTC.